The 23 T cell receptor beta chains listed next were all sequenced from one sample in a study of blood T cell repertoires in COVID-19. Profiling relied on immunoSEQ multiplex PCR, and the TCRdb table lists in-frame clones only, not all of them. The sample includes about 27,000 clones, about 85% of them seen just once. Sequenced sample: peripheral blood. The source of these receptors is a man between 65 and 79 years old with acute or convalescent COVID-19.

This chain connects TRBV6-1 to TRBJ1-1; D is ambiguous. The CDR3 is 12 amino acids. Germline loops: CDR1 MNHNS, CDR2 SASEGT. The V and J ends lost 2 bases and 7 bases respectively, with 8 bases between them. The CDR3 DNA follows: TGTGCCAGCAGTGAACAGGTGGATGAAGCTTTCTTT. Protein sequence: CASSEQVDEAFF.

The chain's CDR3 is CASSHRTGDIQYF. DNA of the CDR3: TGTGCCAGCAGCCATCGGACAGGTGACATTCAGTACTTC. The chain uses TRBV3-1 (or the pseudogene TRBV3-2) and TRBJ2-4, with 7 positions matching TRBD1. The germline V gene encodes CDR1 LGHDT and CDR2 YNNKEL (reference sequence). The ends lost 3 bases at V and 8 bases at J; junction bases unmatched: 4. This CDR3 contains 13 residues.

The CDR3 here is CAISGGGGRTKGVSQGETQYF. CDR3 bases: TGTGCCATCAGCGGGGGCGGGGGGCGGACTAAAGGGGTCTCTCAAGGGGAGACCCAGTACTTC. V and J are TRBV10-3 and TRBJ2-5; 8 nucleotides match TRBD2. Losses at the gene ends were 6 bases for V and 5 bases for J; bases not matched to a gene: 29. Germline values: CDR1 ENHRY, CDR2 SYGVKD. The CDR3 sequence is 21 residues long.

This rearrangement joins TRBV5-1 to TRBJ2-7, with 10 nucleotides matching TRBD1. Germline CDR1 is SGHRS and CDR2 is YFSETQ. V lost 2 bases to trimming and J lost 6 bases; unmatched junction nucleotides: 14. This CDR3 has 17 amino acids. The CDR3 sequence: CASSLEGMRDRGSEQYF. DNA for the CDR3: TGCGCCAGCAGCTTAGAAGGAATGAGGGACAGGGGAAGCGAGCAGTACTTC.

The chain employs TRBV5-4 and TRBJ2-1; 11 bases agree with TRBD2. The CDR3 totals 17 residues. The junction had 5 bases not matched to a gene; V was cut back by 0 bases and J by 3 bases. Germline CDR1 SGHNT, CDR2 YYREEE (reference sequence). In nucleotides, the CDR3 is TGTGCCAGCAGCTTGGGGGGGGGACTAGCGGTCTACAATGAGCAGTTCTTC. As protein: CASSLGGGLAVYNEQFF.

The chain links TRBV30 to TRBJ1-4; no clear D. The CDR3 totals 13 residues. Germline V lookup: CDR1 GTSNPN, CDR2 SVGIG (reference sequence). Trimming removed 4 bases at V and 3 bases at J, with 9 bases between. CDR3 sequence reads: CAWTPGANEKLFF. In DNA form, the CDR3 reads TGTGCCTGGACACCCGGGGCTAATGAAAAACTGTTTTTT.

The chain recombines TRBV11-2 with TRBJ1-1; D is unclear. Germline CDR1 and CDR2: SGHAT and FQNNGV. Trimming left V 4 bases short and J 8 bases short, with 11 bases between. The CDR3 consists of 12 residues. The CDR3 region has the DNA TGTGCCAGCAGCTCTGACATAAAAGAAGCTTTCTTT. Translated: CASSSDIKEAFF.

J is TRBJ2-3 and V is TRBV9; 13 positions match TRBD2. The V gene's germline CDR1 is SGDLS and CDR2 YYNGEE. The CDR3 length is 19 residues. The V gene end was trimmed by 0 bases and the J gene end by 3 bases; junction bases not matched to a gene: 10. This CDR3 reads CASSVATGTSGRVTDTQYF. The CDR3 bases are TGTGCCAGCAGCGTAGCTACGGGAACTAGCGGGAGGGTTACAGATACGCAGTATTTT.

In its sample, this clone was seen once. The rearrangement uses TRBV27 and TRBJ2-5; D might be TRBD2 (5 bases). The CDR3 runs to 17 residues. CDR1 is MNHEY and CDR2 is SMNVEV in the germline V gene (reference sequence). V was cut by 6 bases and J by 4 bases, with 24 bases left in between. The CDR3: CASSPRADGQSGETQYF. The CDR3 nucleotides are TGTGCCAGCAGCCCGCGGGCCGACGGTCAAAGTGGAGAGACCCAGTACTTC.

The chain joins TRBV27 to TRBJ1-2, with 7 bases matching TRBD1. V was pared by 0 bases and J by 4 bases, with 5 bases of the junction left unmatched. Looked up from germline, CDR1 is MNHEY and CDR2 is SMNVEV (reference sequence). This CDR3 is built from 15 residues. The CDR3 DNA sequence: TGTGCCAGCAGTTTATCAAAACAGGGGAGCTATGGCTACACCTTC. It yields the protein CASSLSKQGSYGYTF.

The gene calls are TRBV28 and TRBJ2-7; TRBD1 might be the D (6 bases). V gave up 4 bases and J gave up 0 bases, with 22 bases separating them. Looked up from germline, CDR1 is MDHEN and CDR2 is SYDVKM. This CDR3 spans 18 amino acids. DNA for the CDR3: TGTGCCAGCAGTTCCTCAACAAGACAGGCAACTCACTCCTACGAGCAGTACTTC. Translation: CASSSSTRQATHSYEQYF.

Here the CDR3 reads CASSNGLAARKETQYF. The CDR3 bases are TGTGCCAGCAGTAACGGACTAGCGGCGCGAAAAGAGACCCAGTACTTC. The chain joins TRBV6-2 or TRBV6-3 to TRBJ2-5; 10 bases align to TRBD2. From germline, CDR1 is MNHEY and CDR2 SVGEGT. Trimming cost V 5 bases and J 3 bases; bases outside gene matches: 9. CDR3 length: 16 amino acids.

The chain combines TRBV5-1 with TRBJ2-7; TRBD1 matches 8 bases. The CDR3 consists of 15 residues. The germline CDR1 and CDR2 sequences are SGHRS and YFSETQ. The V gene end was trimmed by 3 bases and the J gene end by 2 bases; junction bases not matched to a gene: 7. The CDR3 sequence: CASSSRQGPAYEQYF. The CDR3 DNA follows: TGCGCCAGCAGCTCACGACAGGGGCCGGCCTACGAGCAGTACTTC.

This clone was detected only once. The genes are TRBV11-2 and TRBJ1-1; 8 nucleotides line up with TRBD1. CDR3 size: 15 residues. Germline assignment: CDR1 SGHAT and CDR2 FQNNGV. The trim removed 5 bases at V and 3 bases at J, leaving 8 bases unmatched. The CDR3 reads CASSHFHRGDTEAFF. CDR3 nucleotides: TGTGCCAGCAGCCATTTTCACAGGGGGGACACTGAAGCTTTCTTT.

This chain links TRBV6-2 or TRBV6-3 with TRBJ2-5; 11 bases are shared with TRBD2. This CDR3 contains 16 residues. In germline, CDR1 is MNHEY, CDR2 SVGEGT. Trimming cost V 4 bases and J 1 base; bases outside gene matches: 5. CDR3 amino acids: CASSLDSGGAQETQYF. The CDR3, as DNA: TGTGCCAGCAGTTTAGATAGCGGGGGGGCCCAAGAGACCCAGTACTTC.

This clone was recorded once. The CDR3 loop reads CSVRTGLAGGYEQYF. In DNA, the CDR3 is TGCAGCGTTCGGACTGGACTAGCGGGAGGATACGAGCAGTACTTC. The chain employs TRBV29-1 and TRBJ2-7; 14 nucleotides line up with TRBD2. Trimming took 5 bases from V and 4 from J; bases not matched to a gene: 7. The V gene's germline CDR1 is SQVTM and CDR2 ANQGSEA. The CDR3 length is 15 residues.

Regarding this clone: A junction end diverges from the germline sequence, so it may reflect a read error. The chain combines TRBV7-2 with TRBJ1-2, with TRBD1 matching 9 bases. The germline gives CDR1 SGHTA, CDR2 FQGNSA. CDR3 length equals 14 residues. For the CDR3, the DNA is TGTGCCAGCAGCATACGGACAGGGGATCCCGGTACTGCCTTC. Residues: CASSIRTGDPGTAF.

The chain joins TRBV2 to TRBJ2-3; D gene unclear. V was pared by 6 bases and J by 2 bases, with 12 bases between. The CDR3 runs 14 residues. CDR1 SNHLY and CDR2 FYNNEI come from the germline V gene. The CDR3 nucleotides read TGTGCCAGCAGCTCTGAACGCTACACAGATACGCAGTATTTT. Protein product: CASSSERYTDTQYF.

Many counts were recorded for this clone. DNA for the CDR3: TGTGCCAGCAGCTTAGTAGGGGTAGTTTCACCCCTCCACTTT. Its protein product is CASSLVGVVSPLHF. This rearrangement joins TRBV7-9 to TRBJ1-6; maybe TRBD1 (5 bases). Germline V lookup: CDR1 SEHNR, CDR2 FQNEAQ (reference sequence). The CDR3 has 14 residues. The V end was cut by 1 base, the J end by 9 bases, with 10 bases between.

The chain joins TRBV9 to TRBJ1-2; no clear D. The length of the CDR3 is 13 residues. CDR1 SGDLS and CDR2 YYNGEE come from the germline V gene. The V end lost 0 bases, the J end lost 3 bases, and 6 bases lay between the germline ends. This CDR3 is CASSVGSDYGYTF. In DNA form, the CDR3 reads TGTGCCAGCAGCGTAGGATCAGACTATGGCTACACCTTC.

The genes are TRBV5-1 and TRBJ2-2, with D perhaps matching TRBD1 (5 bases). The CDR3 consists of 14 residues. CDR1 is SGHRS, CDR2 YFSETQ, per germline. Trimming took 0 bases from V and 4 from J, leaving 7 bases between them. The CDR3 sequence: CASSLGQFTGELFF. The CDR3 bases are TGCGCCAGCAGCTTGGGACAGTTCACCGGGGAGCTGTTTTTT.

The J gene is TRBJ2-2, the V gene TRBV24-1, with a weak D call TRBD2 (6 bases). V gave up 6 bases and J gave up 6 bases, with 10 bases separating them. CDR1 and CDR2 (germline): KGHDR, SFDVKD. This CDR3 has 13 amino acids. CDR3 nucleotides: TGTGCCACCAGTCACCCGGGGGCCGGGGAGCTGTTTTTT. Its protein product is CATSHPGAGELFF.

This chain uses TRBV6-5 with TRBJ2-7, with D maybe TRBD1 (5 bases). Germline loops: CDR1 MNHEY, CDR2 SVGAGI. This CDR3 region has 11 residues. V was clipped by 6 bases and J by 7 bases, with 10 bases between them. DNA for the CDR3: TGTGCCAGCAGGACAGAAGTTGAGCAGTACTTC. It specifies CASRTEVEQYF.